This T cell receptor (beta chain) was obtained from a study of OX40 agonist ivuxolimab in advanced cancers. Study at large: Ivuxolimab, an antibody that agonizes OX40 (CD134), was administered to the patients. The group had a mean age of about 60 years, ranged from about 20 to 85, and was 75% to 85% male.

Trimming removed 0 bases at V and 14 bases at J, with 20 bases between. CDR1 and CDR2 (germline): LGHNA, YSLEER. The CDR3 contains 16 residues. This clone was observed once. TCRdb's copy holds only in-frame clones and misses some; the assay was immunoSEQ multiplex PCR. This table holds 57,000 or so clones, roughly 81% found once. The sample here was CD4+ or CD8+ T cells sorted from blood, taken in a trial of the OX40 agonist ivuxolimab. The origin of this receptor is an adult with an advanced solid tumor such as melanoma, head and neck, liver or kidney cancer. The V call is TRBV4-3, the J call TRBJ1-6; D is unclear. CDR3 coding DNA: TGCGCCAGCAGCCAAGATATTTATGGTACCAGGACGGCCCTCCACTTT. This codes for CASSQDIYGTRTALHF.